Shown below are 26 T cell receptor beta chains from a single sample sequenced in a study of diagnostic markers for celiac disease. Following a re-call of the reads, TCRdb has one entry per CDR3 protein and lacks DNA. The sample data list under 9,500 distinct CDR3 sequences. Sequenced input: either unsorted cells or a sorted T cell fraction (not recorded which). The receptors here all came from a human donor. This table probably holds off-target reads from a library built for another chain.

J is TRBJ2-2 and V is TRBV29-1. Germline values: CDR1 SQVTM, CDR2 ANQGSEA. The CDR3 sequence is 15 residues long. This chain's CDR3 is CSVVFGTLNTGELFF.

CDR3 residues: CASSLVVRTDTQYF. The genes are TRBV5-1 and TRBJ2-3; with no DNA, the TCRdb D assignment of TRBD1 cannot be verified. CDR3 length: 14 amino acids. Germline V gene sequence: CDR1 SGHRS, CDR2 YFSETQ.

The CDR3 here is CASSLDPVRDTGELFF. This chain uses TRBV5-1 with TRBJ2-2; as DNA is missing, the TRBD1 call by TCRdb cannot be tested. The germline gives CDR1 SGHRS, CDR2 YFSETQ. The CDR3 length is 16 residues.

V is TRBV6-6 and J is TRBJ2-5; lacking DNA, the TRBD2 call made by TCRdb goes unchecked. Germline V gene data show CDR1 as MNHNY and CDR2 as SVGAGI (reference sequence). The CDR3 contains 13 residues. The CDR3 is CASSQRELETQYF.

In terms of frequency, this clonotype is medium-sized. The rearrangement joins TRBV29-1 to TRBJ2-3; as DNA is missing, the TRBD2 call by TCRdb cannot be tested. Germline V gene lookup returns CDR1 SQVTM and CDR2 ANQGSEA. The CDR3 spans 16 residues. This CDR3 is CSVAGAARSSADTQYF.

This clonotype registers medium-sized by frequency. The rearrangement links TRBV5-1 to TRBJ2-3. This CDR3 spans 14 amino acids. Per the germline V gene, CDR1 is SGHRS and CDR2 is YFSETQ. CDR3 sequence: CASSFGQGDGTQYF.

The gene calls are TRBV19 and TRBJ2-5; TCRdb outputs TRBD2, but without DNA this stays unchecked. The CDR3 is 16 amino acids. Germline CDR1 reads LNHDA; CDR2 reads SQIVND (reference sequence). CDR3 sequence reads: CASSPQLAEGEETQYF.

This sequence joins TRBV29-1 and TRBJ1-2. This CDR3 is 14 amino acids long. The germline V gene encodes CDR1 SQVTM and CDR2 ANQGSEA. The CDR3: CSGGGNGLSGGYTF.

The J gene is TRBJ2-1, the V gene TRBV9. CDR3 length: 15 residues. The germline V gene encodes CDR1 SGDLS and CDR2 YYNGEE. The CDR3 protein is CASSVEDSSYNEQFF. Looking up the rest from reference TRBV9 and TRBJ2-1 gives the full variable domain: DSGVTQTPKHLITATGQRVTLRCSPRSGDLSVYWYQQSLDQGLQFLIQYYNGEERAKGNILERFSAQQFPDLHSELNLSSLELGDSALYFCASSVEDSSYNEQFFGPGTRLTVL.

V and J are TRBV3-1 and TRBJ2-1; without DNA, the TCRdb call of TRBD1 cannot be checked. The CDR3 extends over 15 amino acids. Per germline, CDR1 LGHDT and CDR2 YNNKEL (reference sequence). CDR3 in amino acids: CASRNGRGLEDEQFF.

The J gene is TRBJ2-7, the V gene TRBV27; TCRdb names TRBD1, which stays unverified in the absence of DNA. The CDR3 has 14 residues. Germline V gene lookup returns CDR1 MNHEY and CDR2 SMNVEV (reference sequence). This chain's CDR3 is CASRDTPQSYEQYF.

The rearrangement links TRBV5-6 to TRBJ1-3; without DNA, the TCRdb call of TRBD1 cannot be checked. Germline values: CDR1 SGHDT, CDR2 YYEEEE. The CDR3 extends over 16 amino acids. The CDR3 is CASSRPLGARGNTIYF.

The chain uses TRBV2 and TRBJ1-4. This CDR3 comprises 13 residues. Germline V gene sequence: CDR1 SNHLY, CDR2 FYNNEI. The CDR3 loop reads CASSEGGQEKLFF.

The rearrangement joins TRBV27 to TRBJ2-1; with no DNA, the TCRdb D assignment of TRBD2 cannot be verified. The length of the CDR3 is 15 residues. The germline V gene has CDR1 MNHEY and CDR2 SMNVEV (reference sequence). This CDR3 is CASRAVAGLHNEQFF.

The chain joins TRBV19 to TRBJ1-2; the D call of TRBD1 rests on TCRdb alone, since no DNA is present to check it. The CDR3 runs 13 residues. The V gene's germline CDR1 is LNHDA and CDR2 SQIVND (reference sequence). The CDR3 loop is CASSIRGDYGYTF.

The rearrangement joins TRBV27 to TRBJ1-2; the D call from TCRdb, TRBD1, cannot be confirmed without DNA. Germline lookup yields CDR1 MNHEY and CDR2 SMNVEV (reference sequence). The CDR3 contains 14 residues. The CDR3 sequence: CASSFRDSGAGYTF.

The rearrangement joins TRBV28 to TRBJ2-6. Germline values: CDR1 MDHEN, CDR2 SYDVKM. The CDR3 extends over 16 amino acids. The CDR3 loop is CASSLPFDSGANVLTF.

The CDR3 sequence is CASSRGIWAYEQYF. The chain carries TRBV4-1 and TRBJ2-7; TCRdb's assignment of TRBD1 cannot be checked, as there is no DNA. CDR3 length equals 14 residues. Germline lookup yields CDR1 MGHRA and CDR2 YSYEKL.

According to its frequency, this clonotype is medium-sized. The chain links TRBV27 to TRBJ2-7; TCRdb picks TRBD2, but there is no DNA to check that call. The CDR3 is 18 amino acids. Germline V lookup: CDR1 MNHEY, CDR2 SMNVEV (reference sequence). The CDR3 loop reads CASSQPPRLAGGSYEQYF.

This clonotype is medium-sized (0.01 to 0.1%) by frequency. The chain's CDR3 is CASSFGESTDTQYF. The V call is TRBV12-3 or TRBV12-4, the J call TRBJ2-3. This CDR3 region has 14 residues.

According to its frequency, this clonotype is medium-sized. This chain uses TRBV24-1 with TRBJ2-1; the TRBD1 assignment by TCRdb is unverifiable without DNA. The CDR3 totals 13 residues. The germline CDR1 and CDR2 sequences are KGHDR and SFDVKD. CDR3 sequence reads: CATSDPPGIEQFF.

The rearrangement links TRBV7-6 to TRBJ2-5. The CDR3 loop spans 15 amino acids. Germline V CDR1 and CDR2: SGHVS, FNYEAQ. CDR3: CASSLDWGSQETQYF.

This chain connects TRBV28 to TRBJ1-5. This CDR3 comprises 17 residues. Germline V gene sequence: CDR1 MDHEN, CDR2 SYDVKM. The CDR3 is CASSLFRAHSLNQPQHF.

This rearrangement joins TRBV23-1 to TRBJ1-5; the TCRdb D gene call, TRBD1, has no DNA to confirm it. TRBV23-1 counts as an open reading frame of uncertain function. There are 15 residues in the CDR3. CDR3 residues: CASIPRGGEDQPQHF.

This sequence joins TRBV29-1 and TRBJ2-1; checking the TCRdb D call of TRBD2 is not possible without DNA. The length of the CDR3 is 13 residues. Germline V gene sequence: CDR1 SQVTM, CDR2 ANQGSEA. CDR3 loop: CSVSGGGLDEQFF.

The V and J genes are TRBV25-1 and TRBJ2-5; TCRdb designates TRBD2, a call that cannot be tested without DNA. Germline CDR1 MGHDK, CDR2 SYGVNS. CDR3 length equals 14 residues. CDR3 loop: CASRRSGGAETQYF.